Listed below are T cell receptor beta chains from one sample, sequenced in a study of shared clonotypes between healthy human individuals. Here immunoSEQ multiplex PCR was the method, and the copy in TCRdb shows in-frame clones only, minus some. The table shows about 380,000 clones, with around 96% occurring only once. Sequencing input: memory CD8+ T cells sorted from blood. These receptors came from a young man in good health. CDR3s include the opening cysteine and the closing phenylalanine or tryptophan. The D gene is left open where the match is weak. A clone size is listed for some rows: how often the clone was seen (once, few, many), or a class if it is expanded.

abundance: .; j_gene: TRBJ2-7; d_gene: TRBD2; v_gene: TRBV27; CDR3aa: CASSLYGRADEQYF; CDR3nt: TGTGCCAGCAGTTTATACGGGAGGGCAGACGAGCAGTACTTC
abundance: .; j_gene: TRBJ2-7; d_gene: .; v_gene: TRBV7-9; CDR3aa: CASSPIDTGETYEQYF; CDR3nt: TGTGCCAGCAGCCCCATCGACACCGGGGAAACCTACGAGCAGTACTTC
abundance: .; j_gene: TRBJ2-1; d_gene: .; v_gene: TRBV5-1; CDR3aa: CASSFGPLNEQFF; CDR3nt: TGCGCCAGCAGCTTTGGGCCGCTAAATGAGCAGTTCTTC
abundance: .; j_gene: TRBJ2-1; d_gene: .; v_gene: TRBV28; CDR3aa: CASSLALKNNEQFF; CDR3nt: TGTGCCAGCAGTTTGGCGCTAAAGAACAATGAGCAGTTCTTC
abundance: .; j_gene: TRBJ2-1; d_gene: TRBD2; v_gene: TRBV9; CDR3aa: CASSGTSGSGYNEQFF; CDR3nt: TGTGCCAGCAGCGGGACTAGCGGGAGTGGCTACAATGAGCAGTTCTTC
abundance: .; j_gene: TRBJ2-7; d_gene: TRBD1; v_gene: TRBV28; CDR3aa: CASSLSGQGSSYEQYF; CDR3nt: TGTGCCAGCAGTCTATCGGGACAGGGGAGCTCCTACGAGCAGTACTTC
abundance: .; j_gene: TRBJ2-1; d_gene: TRBD2; v_gene: TRBV27; CDR3aa: CASSSTGLARFSSYNEQFF; CDR3nt: TGTGCCAGCAGTTCCACGGGACTAGCGCGCTTCAGCTCCTACAATGAGCAGTTCTTC
abundance: .; j_gene: TRBJ2-2; d_gene: .; v_gene: TRBV5-1; CDR3aa: CASSLFATGELFF; CDR3nt: TGCGCCAGCAGCTTGTTCGCCACCGGGGAGCTGTTTTTT
abundance: .; j_gene: TRBJ1-1; d_gene: TRBD1; v_gene: TRBV5-4; CDR3aa: CASSLQGGNTEAFF; CDR3nt: TGTGCCAGCAGCTTACAGGGGGGGAACACTGAAGCTTTCTTT
abundance: .; j_gene: TRBJ2-4; d_gene: .; v_gene: TRBV23-1; CDR3aa: CASSQYEKSMGKNIQYF; CDR3nt: TGCGCCAGCAGTCAATACGAAAAAAGCATGGGCAAAAACATTCAGTACTTC
abundance: once; j_gene: TRBJ2-5; d_gene: TRBD1; v_gene: TRBV7-8; CDR3aa: CASSDKRTGVKTQYF; CDR3nt: TGTGCCAGCAGCGATAAAAGGACAGGGGTGAAGACCCAGTACTTC
abundance: .; j_gene: TRBJ2-7; d_gene: TRBD2; v_gene: TRBV30; CDR3aa: CAWRYLGLAGEIYEQYF; CDR3nt: TGTGCCTGGAGATATTTGGGACTAGCGGGAGAAATCTACGAGCAGTACTTC
abundance: .; j_gene: TRBJ2-2; d_gene: TRBD2; v_gene: TRBV28; CDR3aa: CASNAGGPNTGELFF; CDR3nt: TGTGCCAGCAACGCGGGAGGGCCGAACACCGGGGAGCTGTTTTTT
abundance: .; j_gene: TRBJ1-2; d_gene: TRBD1; v_gene: TRBV18; CDR3aa: CASSPTGVYYGYTF; CDR3nt: TGTGCCAGCTCACCTACAGGGGTTTACTATGGCTACACCTTC
abundance: .; j_gene: TRBJ2-7; d_gene: .; v_gene: TRBV5-1; CDR3aa: CASSSEGFYEQYF; CDR3nt: TGCGCCAGCAGCTCAGAGGGGTTCTACGAGCAGTACTTC
abundance: .; j_gene: TRBJ2-3; d_gene: TRBD2; v_gene: TRBV2; CDR3aa: CASNRLAGGPYTQYF; CDR3nt: TGTGCCAGCAATAGACTAGCGGGAGGACCGTATACGCAGTATTTT
abundance: .; j_gene: TRBJ1-2; d_gene: .; v_gene: TRBV7-9; CDR3aa: CASSSRTSNYGYTF; CDR3nt: TGTGCCAGCAGCTCACGGACATCTAACTATGGCTACACCTTC
abundance: .; j_gene: TRBJ2-1; d_gene: .; v_gene: TRBV10-3; CDR3aa: CAISGWSGNEQFF; CDR3nt: TGTGCCATCAGTGGATGGAGTGGGAATGAGCAGTTCTTC
abundance: .; j_gene: TRBJ1-2; d_gene: TRBD1; v_gene: TRBV6-5; CDR3aa: CASSYSGQGSYTF; CDR3nt: TGTGCCAGCAGTTACTCTGGACAGGGTAGCTACACCTTC
abundance: .; j_gene: TRBJ2-2; d_gene: TRBD2; v_gene: TRBV4-2; CDR3aa: CASSQENSASGRVAGELFF; CDR3nt: TGTGCCAGCAGCCAAGAAAATTCGGCCAGCGGGAGGGTGGCCGGGGAGCTGTTTTTT
abundance: .; j_gene: TRBJ2-5; d_gene: .; v_gene: TRBV6-6; CDR3aa: CASSYLLETQYF; CDR3nt: TGTGCCAGCAGTTACTTACTAGAGACCCAGTACTTC
abundance: .; j_gene: TRBJ1-5; d_gene: TRBD1; v_gene: TRBV5-6; CDR3aa: CASSLSGGSNQPQHF; CDR3nt: TGTGCCAGCAGCTTGTCAGGGGGGAGCAATCAGCCCCAGCATTTT
abundance: once; j_gene: TRBJ2-3; d_gene: .; v_gene: TRBV4-2; CDR3aa: CASSQDGGSTDTQYF; CDR3nt: TGTGCCAGCAGCCAAGATGGGGGGAGCACAGATACGCAGTATTTT
abundance: .; j_gene: TRBJ2-1; d_gene: TRBD2; v_gene: TRBV29-1; CDR3aa: CSALQGLALNEQFF; CDR3nt: TGCAGCGCCCTCCAGGGACTAGCTCTCAATGAGCAGTTCTTC
abundance: .; j_gene: TRBJ2-1; d_gene: TRBD1; v_gene: TRBV25-1; CDR3aa: CASSRAGTGFGEQFF; CDR3nt: TGTGCCAGCAGCCGGGCCGGGACAGGGTTCGGTGAGCAGTTCTTC
abundance: .; j_gene: TRBJ1-1; d_gene: .; v_gene: TRBV28; CDR3aa: CASRAGNTEAFF; CDR3nt: TGTGCCAGCAGGGCAGGGAACACTGAAGCTTTCTTT
abundance: .; j_gene: TRBJ2-7; d_gene: TRBD2; v_gene: TRBV29-1; CDR3aa: CSVVSGGVDEQYF; CDR3nt: TGCAGCGTTGTTAGCGGGGGCGTAGACGAGCAGTACTTC
abundance: .; j_gene: TRBJ1-2; d_gene: TRBD1; v_gene: TRBV5-1; CDR3aa: CASSTSTGTGAYGYTF; CDR3nt: TGCGCCAGCAGCACCAGCACCGGGACAGGAGCCTATGGCTACACCTTC